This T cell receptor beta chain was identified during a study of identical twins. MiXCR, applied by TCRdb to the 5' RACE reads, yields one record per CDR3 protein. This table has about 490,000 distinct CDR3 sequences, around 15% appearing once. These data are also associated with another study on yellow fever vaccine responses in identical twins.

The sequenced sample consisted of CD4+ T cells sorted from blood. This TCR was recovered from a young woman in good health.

The CDR3 sequence is CASKRGTVKETQYF. The CDR3 nucleotides are TGTGCCAGCAAACGCGGGACAGTGAAAGAGACCCAGTACTTC. The rearrangement uses TRBV3-1 and TRBJ2-5; tentatively, D is TRBD1 (7 bases). The CDR3 contains 14 residues. Germline V lookup: CDR1 LGHDT, CDR2 YNNKEL (reference sequence). V was trimmed by 7 bases and J by 3 bases, leaving 15 bases between them.